The present T cell receptor beta chain was sequenced within a study of beta chain features in type 1 diabetes. Findings of the study overall: The similarity of naive, central memory and Treg TCRB repertoires appeared greater among patients than among healthy donors. TCRB CDR3s were moderately but significantly shorter in Type 1 diabetes patients in all four CD4+ subsets. A cDNA-based sequencing approach could over-represent cells with high TCR expression.

Reverse transcribing all isolated RNA meant expressed TCRB transcripts were sequenced. Libraries were prepared by immunoSEQ multiplex PCR; TCRdb keeps only in-frame clonotypes and omits some of them. Of about 930,000 clones listed, around a sixth were seen once; the top ten hold about 0.02%. In germline, CDR1 is SGHTA, CDR2 FQGNSA. CDR3 length: 14 residues. V lost 1 base and J 13 bases, leaving 18 bases between the germline ends. This clone came up a few times. Its antigen remains unidentified. Using CD45RO/CCR7/CD25/CD127/CD95/CD27, CD4+ naive, central memory, regulatory and stem cell-like memory cells were sorted.

The chain recombines TRBV7-2 with TRBJ2-3; D is perhaps TRBD2 (6 bases). Sequenced material: naive CD4+ T cells from blood. This clonotype was obtained from a woman aged 18-29 years in good health. The CDR3 DNA reads TGTGCCAGCAGCTTAGAAGGTTCGGCGGGAAAAAAGTATTTT. Encoded protein: CASSLEGSAGKKYF.